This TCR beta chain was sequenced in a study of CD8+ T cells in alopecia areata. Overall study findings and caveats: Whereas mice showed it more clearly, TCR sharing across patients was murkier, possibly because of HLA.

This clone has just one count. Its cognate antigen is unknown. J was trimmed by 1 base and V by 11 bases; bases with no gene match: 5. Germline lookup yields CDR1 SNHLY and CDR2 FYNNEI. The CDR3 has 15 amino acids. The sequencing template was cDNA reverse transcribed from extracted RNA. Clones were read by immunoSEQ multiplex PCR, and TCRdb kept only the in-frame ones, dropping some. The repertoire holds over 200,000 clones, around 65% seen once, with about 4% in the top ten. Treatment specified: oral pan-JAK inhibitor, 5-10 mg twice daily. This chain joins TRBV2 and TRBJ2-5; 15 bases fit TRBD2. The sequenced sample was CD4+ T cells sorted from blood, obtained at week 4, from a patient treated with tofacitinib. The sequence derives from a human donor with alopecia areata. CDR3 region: CAGGLAGGFQETQYF. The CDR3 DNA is TGTGCCGGCGGACTAGCGGGGGGGTTCCAAGAGACCCAGTACTTC.